Listed below are T cell receptor beta chains from one sample, sequenced in a study of tumor and adjacent non-tumor tissue in lung cancer. TCRdb redid the calling of the multiplex PCR reads with MiXCR, one entry per CDR3 protein. This table has approximately 100,000 distinct CDR3 sequences, 65% appearing once. Sequencing was carried out using distant non-tumor lung tissue. These receptors came from a man in his thirties or forties with non-small cell lung cancer. The CDR3 runs from the conserved cysteine through the conserved F or W. The D gene is left open where the match is weak. Some rows mark clone size as missing; the rest say once, few, many or name a class of expanded clone.

>NA|TRBJ2-5|TRBD2|TRBV12-3/TRBV12-4
CVSSLGTSGGVETQYF
TGTGTCAGTAGTTTGGGGACTAGCGGGGGTGTAGAGACCCAGTACTTC
>many|TRBJ2-3|TRBD2|TRBV20-1
CSARYTSGRAPDTQYF
TGCAGTGCTAGATATACTAGCGGGAGGGCCCCAGATACGCAGTATTTT
>few|TRBJ1-2|TRBD1|TRBV2
CASNSPGQIYGYTF
TGTGCCAGCAATTCCCCGGGACAGATCTATGGCTACACCTTC
>NA|TRBJ1-2|NA|TRBV18
CASPRGRGGGYTF
TGTGCCAGCCCACGGGGCAGGGGAGGAGGCTACACCTTC
>once|TRBJ2-7|NA|TRBV5-6
CATSRIGDEQYF
TGTGCCACTTCCAGGATAGGTGACGAGCAGTACTTC
>NA|TRBJ1-2|NA|TRBV20-1
CSARLGGKYGYTF
TGCAGTGCTAGACTAGGGGGGAAGTATGGCTACACCTTC
>NA|TRBJ2-5|NA|TRBV6-2/TRBV6-3
CASGVLRARQETQYF
TGTGCGAGCGGTGTCCTCCGGGCCCGTCAAGAGACCCAGTACTTC
>NA|TRBJ2-5|NA|TRBV28
CAGSLGRTVQETQYF
TGTGCCGGCAGTTTGGGAAGGACGGTTCAAGAGACCCAGTACTTC
>many|TRBJ1-1|NA|TRBV20-1
CSGRDGNTEAFF
TGCAGTGGAAGGGACGGGAACACTGAAGCTTTCTTT
>NA|TRBJ1-1|NA|TRBV11-2
CASSLGRHTEAFF
TGTGCCAGCAGCCTGGGCCGTCACACTGAAGCTTTCTTT
>many|TRBJ1-1|TRBD1|TRBV6-5
CASSYGTGLNTEAFF
TGTGCCAGCAGTTACGGGACAGGCTTGAACACTGAAGCTTTCTTT
>many|TRBJ2-3|NA|TRBV4-1
CASSQVAGAYTDTQYF
TGCGCCAGCAGCCAAGTCGCGGGGGCATACACAGATACGCAGTATTTT
>NA|TRBJ2-1|NA|TRBV20-1
CSARDYLTYNEHFF
TGCAGTGCTCGAGACTACCTTACCTACAATGAGCATTTCTTC
>many|TRBJ2-1|TRBD2|TRBV4-2
CASSQATSGGANEQFF
TGTGCCAGCAGCCAAGCCACTAGCGGGGGGGCAAATGAGCAGTTCTTC
>NA|TRBJ1-5|NA|TRBV10-3
CSISEGTGNQPQHF
TGCTCCATTAGTGAGGGGACGGGGAATCAGCCCCAGCATTTT
>once|TRBJ1-2|NA|TRBV5-1
CASSADDGWSGYTF
TGCGCCAGCAGCGCGGATGACGGGTGGTCTGGCTACACCTTC
>NA|TRBJ2-5|NA|TRBV12-3/TRBV12-4
CDGSFPDTQETQYF
TGTGACGGCAGCTTCCCCGACACGCAAGAGACCCAGTACTTC